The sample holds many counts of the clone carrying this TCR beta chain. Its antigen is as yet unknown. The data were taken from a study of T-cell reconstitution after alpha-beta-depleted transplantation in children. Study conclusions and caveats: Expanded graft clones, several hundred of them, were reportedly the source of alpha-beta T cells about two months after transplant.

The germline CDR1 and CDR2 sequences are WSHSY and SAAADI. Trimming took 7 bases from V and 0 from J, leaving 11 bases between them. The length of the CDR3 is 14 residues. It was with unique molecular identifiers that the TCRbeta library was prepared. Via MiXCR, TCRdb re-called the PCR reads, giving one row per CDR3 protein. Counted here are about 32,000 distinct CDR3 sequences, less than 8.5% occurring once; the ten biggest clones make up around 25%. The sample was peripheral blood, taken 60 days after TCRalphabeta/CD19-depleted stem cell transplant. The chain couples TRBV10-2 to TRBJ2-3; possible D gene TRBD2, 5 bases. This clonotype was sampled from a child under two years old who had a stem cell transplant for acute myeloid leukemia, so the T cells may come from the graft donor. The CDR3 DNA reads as TGCGCCAGCACCGAGGGATCTAGCACAGATACGCAGTATTTT. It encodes CASTEGSSTDTQYF.